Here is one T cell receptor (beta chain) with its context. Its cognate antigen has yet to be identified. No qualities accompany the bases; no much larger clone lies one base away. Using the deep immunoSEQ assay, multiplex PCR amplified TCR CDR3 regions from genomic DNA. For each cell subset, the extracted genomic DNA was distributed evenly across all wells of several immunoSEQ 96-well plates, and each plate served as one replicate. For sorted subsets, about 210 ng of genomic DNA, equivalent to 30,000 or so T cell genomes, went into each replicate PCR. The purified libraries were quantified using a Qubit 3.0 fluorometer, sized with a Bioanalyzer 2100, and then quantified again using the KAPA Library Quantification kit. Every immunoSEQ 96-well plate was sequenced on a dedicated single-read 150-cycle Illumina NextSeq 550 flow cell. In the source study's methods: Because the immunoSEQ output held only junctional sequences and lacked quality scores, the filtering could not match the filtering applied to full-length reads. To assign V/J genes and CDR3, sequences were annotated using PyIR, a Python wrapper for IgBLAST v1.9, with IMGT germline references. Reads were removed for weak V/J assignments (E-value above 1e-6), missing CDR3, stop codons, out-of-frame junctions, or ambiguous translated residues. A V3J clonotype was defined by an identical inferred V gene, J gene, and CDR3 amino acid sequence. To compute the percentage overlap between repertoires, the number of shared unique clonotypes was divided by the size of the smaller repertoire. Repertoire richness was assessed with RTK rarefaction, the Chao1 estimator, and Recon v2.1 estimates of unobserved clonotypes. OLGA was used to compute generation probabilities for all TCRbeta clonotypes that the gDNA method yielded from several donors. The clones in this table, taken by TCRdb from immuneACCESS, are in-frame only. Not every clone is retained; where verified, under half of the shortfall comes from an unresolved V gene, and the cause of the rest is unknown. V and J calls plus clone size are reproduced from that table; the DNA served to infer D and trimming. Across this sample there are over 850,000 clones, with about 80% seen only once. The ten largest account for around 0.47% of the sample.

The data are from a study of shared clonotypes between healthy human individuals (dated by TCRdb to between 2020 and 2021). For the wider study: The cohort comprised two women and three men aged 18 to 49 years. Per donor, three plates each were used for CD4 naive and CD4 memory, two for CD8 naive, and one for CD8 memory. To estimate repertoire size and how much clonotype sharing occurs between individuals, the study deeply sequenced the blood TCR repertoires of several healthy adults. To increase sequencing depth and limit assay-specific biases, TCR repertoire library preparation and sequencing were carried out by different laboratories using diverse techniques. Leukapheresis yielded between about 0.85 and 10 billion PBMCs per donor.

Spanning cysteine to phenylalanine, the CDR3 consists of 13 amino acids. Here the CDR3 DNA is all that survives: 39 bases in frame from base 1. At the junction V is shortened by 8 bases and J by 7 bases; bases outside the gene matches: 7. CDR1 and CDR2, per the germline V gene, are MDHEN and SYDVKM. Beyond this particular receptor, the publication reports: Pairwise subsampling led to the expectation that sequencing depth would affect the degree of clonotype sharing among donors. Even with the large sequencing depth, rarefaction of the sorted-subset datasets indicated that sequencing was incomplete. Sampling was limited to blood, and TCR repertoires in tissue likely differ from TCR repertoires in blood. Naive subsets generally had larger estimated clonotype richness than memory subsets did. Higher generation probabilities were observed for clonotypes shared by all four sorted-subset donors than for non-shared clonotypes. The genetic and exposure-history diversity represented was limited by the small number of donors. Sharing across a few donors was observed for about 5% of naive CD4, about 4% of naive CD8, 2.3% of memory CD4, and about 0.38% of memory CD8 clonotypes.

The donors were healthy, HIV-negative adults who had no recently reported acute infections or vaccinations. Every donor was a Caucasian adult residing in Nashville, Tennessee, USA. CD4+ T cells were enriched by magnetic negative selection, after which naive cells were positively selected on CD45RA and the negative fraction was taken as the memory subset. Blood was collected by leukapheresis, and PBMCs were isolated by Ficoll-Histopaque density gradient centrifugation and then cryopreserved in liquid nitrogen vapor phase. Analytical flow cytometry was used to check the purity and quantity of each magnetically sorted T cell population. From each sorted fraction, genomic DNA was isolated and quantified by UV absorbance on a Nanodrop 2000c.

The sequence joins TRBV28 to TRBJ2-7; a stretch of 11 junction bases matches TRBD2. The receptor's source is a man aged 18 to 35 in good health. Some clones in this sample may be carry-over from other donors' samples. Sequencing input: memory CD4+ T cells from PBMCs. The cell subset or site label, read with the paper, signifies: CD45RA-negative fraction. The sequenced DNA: TGTGCCAGCGGGCTAGCGGGAGGTCGGGAGCAGTACTTC. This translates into CASGLAGGREQYF.